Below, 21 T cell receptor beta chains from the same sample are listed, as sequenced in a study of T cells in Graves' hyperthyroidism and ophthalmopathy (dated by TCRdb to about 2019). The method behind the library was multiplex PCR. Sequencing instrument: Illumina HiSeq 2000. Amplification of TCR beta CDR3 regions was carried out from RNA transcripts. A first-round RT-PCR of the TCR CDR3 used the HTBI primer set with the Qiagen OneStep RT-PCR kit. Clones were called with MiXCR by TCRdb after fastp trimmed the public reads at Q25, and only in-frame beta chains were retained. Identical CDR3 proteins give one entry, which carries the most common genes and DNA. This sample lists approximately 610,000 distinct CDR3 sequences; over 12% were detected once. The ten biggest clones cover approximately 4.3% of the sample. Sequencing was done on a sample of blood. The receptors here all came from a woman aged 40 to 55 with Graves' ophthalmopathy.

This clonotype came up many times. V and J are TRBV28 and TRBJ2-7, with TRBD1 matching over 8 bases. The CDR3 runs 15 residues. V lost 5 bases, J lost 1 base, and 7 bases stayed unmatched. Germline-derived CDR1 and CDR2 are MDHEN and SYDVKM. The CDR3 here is CASSPGTGRSYEQYF. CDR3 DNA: TGTGCCAGCAGTCCCGGGACAGGAAGGTCCTACGAGCAGTACTTC. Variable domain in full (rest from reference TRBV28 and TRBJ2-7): DVKVTQSSRYLVKRTGEKVFLECVQDMDHENMFWYRQDPGLGLRLIYFSYDVKMKEKGDIPEGYSVSREKKERFSLILESASTNQTSMYLCASSPGTGRSYEQYFGPGTRLTVT.

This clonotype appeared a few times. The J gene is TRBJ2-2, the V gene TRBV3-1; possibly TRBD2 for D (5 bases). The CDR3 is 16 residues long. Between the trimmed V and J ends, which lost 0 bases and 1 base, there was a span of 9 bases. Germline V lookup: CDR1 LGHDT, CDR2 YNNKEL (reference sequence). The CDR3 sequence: CASSQDPGKNTGELFF. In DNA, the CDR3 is TGTGCCAGCAGCCAAGATCCGGGAAAGAACACCGGGGAGCTGTTTTTT.

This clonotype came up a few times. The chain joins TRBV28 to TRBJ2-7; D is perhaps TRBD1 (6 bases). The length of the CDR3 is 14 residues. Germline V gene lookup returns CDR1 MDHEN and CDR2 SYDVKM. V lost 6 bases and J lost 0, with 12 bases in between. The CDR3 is CASRTQGPSYEQYF. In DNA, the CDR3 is TGTGCCAGCAGGACACAGGGCCCCTCCTACGAGCAGTACTTC.

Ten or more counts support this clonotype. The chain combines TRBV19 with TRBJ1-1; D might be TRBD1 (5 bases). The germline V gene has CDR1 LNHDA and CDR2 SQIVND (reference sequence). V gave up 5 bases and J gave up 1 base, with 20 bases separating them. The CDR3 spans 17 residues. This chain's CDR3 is CASSPLRGDRRNTEAFF. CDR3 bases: TGTGCCAGTAGTCCCCTCCGGGGGGACCGCAGGAACACTGAAGCTTTCTTT.

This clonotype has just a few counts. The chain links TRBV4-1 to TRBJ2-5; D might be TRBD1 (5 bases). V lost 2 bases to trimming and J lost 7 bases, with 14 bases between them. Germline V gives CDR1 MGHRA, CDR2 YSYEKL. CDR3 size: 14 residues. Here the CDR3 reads CASSQIGRDRTQYF. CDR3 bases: TGCGCCAGCAGCCAAATCGGCAGGGATAGGACCCAGTACTTC.

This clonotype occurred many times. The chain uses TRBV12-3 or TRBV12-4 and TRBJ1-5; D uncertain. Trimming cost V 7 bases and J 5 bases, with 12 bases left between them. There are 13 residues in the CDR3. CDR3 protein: CASMPAVDQPQHF. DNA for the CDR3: TGTGCCAGCATGCCGGCGGTCGATCAGCCCCAGCATTTT.

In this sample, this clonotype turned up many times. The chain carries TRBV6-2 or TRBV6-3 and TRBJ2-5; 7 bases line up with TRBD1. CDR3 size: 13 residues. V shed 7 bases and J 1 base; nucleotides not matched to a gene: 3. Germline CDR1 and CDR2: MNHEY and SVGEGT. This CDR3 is CASTRGFQETQYF. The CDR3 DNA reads TGTGCCAGCACCAGGGGGTTCCAAGAGACCCAGTACTTC.

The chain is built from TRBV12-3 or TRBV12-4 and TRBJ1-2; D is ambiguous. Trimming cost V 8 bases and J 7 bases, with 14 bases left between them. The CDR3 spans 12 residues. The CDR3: CASHPPAGGYTF. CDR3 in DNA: TGTGCCAGCCACCCCCCGGCGGGTGGCTACACCTTC.

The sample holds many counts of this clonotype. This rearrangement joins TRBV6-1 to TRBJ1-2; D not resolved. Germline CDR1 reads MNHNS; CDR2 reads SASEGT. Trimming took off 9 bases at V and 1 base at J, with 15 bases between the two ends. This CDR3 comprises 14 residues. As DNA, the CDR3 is TGTGCCAGTAAGGGAACAGCCCTTAACTATGGCTACACCTTC. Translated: CASKGTALNYGYTF.

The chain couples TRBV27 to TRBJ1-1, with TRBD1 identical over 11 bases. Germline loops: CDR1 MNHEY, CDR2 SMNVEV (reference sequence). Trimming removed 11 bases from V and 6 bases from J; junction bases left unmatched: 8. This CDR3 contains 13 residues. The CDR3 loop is CASRGQGEAEAFF. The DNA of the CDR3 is TGTGCCTCTAGGGGACAGGGGGAGGCTGAAGCTTTCTTT.

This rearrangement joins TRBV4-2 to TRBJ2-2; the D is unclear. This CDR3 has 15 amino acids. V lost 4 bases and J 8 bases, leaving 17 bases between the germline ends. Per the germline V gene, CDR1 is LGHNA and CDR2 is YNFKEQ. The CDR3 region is CASSRALASTGELFF. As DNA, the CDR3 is TGTGCCAGCAGCCGTGCCTTAGCCTCCACGGGGGAGCTGTTTTTT.

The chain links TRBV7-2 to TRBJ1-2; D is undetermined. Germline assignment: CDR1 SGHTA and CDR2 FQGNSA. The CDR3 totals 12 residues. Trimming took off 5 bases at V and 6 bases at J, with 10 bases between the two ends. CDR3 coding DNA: TGTGCCAGCAGCCGACACGCGAATGGCTACACCTTC. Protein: CASSRHANGYTF.

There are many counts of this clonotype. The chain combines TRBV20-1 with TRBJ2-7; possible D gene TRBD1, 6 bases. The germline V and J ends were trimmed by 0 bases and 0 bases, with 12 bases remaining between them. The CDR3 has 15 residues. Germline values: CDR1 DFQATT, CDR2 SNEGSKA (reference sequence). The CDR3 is CSAREVRGSSYEQYF. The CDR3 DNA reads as TGCAGTGCTAGAGAGGTCAGGGGCTCCTCCTACGAGCAGTACTTC.

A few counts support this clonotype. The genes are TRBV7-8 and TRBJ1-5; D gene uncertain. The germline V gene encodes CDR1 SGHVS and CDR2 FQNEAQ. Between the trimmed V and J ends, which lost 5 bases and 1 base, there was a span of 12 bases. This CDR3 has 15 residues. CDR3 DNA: TGTGCCAGCAGCGGAATTACCGACAGCAATCAGCCCCAGCATTTT. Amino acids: CASSGITDSNQPQHF.

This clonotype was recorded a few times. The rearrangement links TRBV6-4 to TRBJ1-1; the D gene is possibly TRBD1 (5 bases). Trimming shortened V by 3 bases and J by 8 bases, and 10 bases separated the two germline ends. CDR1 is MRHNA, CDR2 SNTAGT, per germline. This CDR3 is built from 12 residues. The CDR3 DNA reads TGTGCCAGCAGTGAGTACCGGGACGAAGCTTTCTTT. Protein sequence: CASSEYRDEAFF.

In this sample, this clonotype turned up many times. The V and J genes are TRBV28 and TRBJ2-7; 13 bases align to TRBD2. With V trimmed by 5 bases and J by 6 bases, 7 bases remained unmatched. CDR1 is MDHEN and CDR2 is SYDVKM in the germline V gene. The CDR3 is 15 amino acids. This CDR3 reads CASSEKTSGRREQYF. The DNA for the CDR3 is TGTGCCAGCAGTGAAAAGACTAGCGGGAGGCGCGAGCAGTACTTC.

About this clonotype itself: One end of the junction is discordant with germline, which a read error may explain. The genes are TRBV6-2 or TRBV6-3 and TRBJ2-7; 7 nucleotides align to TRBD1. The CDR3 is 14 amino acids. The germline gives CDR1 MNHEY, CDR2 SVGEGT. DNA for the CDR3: TGTGTCAGCAGCCCTACAGGGGAGTTCTACGAGCAGTACTTC. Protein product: CVSSPTGEFYEQYF.

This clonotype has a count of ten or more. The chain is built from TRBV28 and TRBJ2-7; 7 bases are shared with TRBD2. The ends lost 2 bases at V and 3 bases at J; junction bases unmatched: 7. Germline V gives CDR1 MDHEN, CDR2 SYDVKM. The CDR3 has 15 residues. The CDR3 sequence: CASSLRAGALYEQYF. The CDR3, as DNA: TGTGCCAGCAGTTTAAGGGCGGGAGCCCTCTACGAGCAGTACTTC.

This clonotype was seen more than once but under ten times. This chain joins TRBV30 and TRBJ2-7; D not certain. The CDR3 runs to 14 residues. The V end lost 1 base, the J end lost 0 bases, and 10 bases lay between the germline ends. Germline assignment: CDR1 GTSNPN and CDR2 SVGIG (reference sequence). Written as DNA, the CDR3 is TGTGCCTGGAGTGGGTCCTCTAGCTCCTACGAGCAGTACTTC. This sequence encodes CAWSGSSSSYEQYF.

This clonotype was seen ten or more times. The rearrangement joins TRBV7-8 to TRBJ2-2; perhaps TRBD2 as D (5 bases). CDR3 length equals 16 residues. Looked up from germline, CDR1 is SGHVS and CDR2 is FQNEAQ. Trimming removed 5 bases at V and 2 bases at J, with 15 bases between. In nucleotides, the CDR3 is TGTGCCAGCAGCCCCCCGGAGAGCGGCAACACCGGGGAGCTGTTTTTT. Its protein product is CASSPPESGNTGELFF.

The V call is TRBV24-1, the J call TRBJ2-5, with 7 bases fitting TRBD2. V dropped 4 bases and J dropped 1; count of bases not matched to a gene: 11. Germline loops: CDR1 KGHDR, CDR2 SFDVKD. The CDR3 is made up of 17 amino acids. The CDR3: CATSDHRLAQGQETQYF. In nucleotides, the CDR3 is TGTGCCACCAGTGACCACCGACTAGCTCAGGGCCAAGAGACCCAGTACTTC.